These 5 T cell receptor beta chains came from one sample sequenced in a study of T cell responses to AZD1222 COVID-19 vaccine. Repertoires were generated with immunoSEQ multiplex PCR, while TCRdb's copy carries only in-frame clones and drops some. The sample gives 180,000 or so clones, around nine tenths of which show up once; around 8% is in the top ten. This sample comprised peripheral blood, obtained on day 0 of AZD1222 vaccination. The source is an adult in good health.

This chain joins TRBV5-4 and TRBJ1-1; D perhaps matches TRBD1 (5 bases). The CDR3 is made up of 15 amino acids. Germline CDR1 and CDR2: SGHNT and YYREEE (reference sequence). V lost 8 bases, J lost 0 bases, and 17 bases lay in between. CDR3 sequence reads: CARSRLKGMNTEAFF. The DNA for the CDR3 is TGTGCCAGGTCCCGCTTAAAGGGGATGAACACTGAAGCTTTCTTT.

This rearrangement joins TRBV7-3 to TRBJ2-1, with TRBD1 matching over 8 bases. The CDR3 has 20 amino acids. The V and J ends lost 5 bases and 5 bases, in that order; junction bases with no gene match: 23. CDR1 is SGHTA, CDR2 FQGTGA, per germline. In DNA, the CDR3 is TGTGCCAGCAGCCCCCGGGGGTGGCAGGGGGCGCGGGGTCGGAACAATGAGCAGTTCTTC. Amino acid sequence: CASSPRGWQGARGRNNEQFF.

V usage is TRBV6-5 and J usage is TRBJ1-3, with D uncertain. Trimming shortened V by 8 bases and J by 0 bases, and 11 bases separated the two germline ends. The CDR3 has 14 amino acids. Germline values: CDR1 MNHEY, CDR2 SVGAGI. The CDR3, as DNA: TGTGCCAGCCGCCTGCTGGCCTCTGGAAACACCATATATTTT. It encodes CASRLLASGNTIYF.

This clone was detected only a few times. CDR3 amino acids: CASNLGSGYGYTF. The CDR3 coding sequence is TGTGCCAGCAATTTGGGGTCGGGGTATGGCTACACCTTC. The chain uses TRBV12-3 or TRBV12-4 and TRBJ1-2; D remains ambiguous. V was cut by 7 bases and J by 5 bases, with 14 bases left in between. The CDR3 runs 13 residues.

The chain couples TRBV11-1 to TRBJ2-7, with 8 positions matching TRBD1. The CDR3 loop spans 12 amino acids. V lost 5 bases, J lost 6 bases, and 3 bases stayed unmatched. The germline V gene has CDR1 SGHAT and CDR2 FQDESV (reference sequence). The CDR3 DNA reads TGTGCCAGCAGCACCGACAGGGGCGAGCAGTACTTC. Its translation is CASSTDRGEQYF. Looking up the rest from reference TRBV11-1 and TRBJ2-7 gives the full variable domain: EAEVAQSPRYKITEKSQAVAFWCDPISGHATLYWYRQILGQGPELLVQFQDESVVDDSQLPKDRFSAERLKGVDSTLKIQPAELGDSAMYLCASSTDRGEQYFGPGTRLTVT.